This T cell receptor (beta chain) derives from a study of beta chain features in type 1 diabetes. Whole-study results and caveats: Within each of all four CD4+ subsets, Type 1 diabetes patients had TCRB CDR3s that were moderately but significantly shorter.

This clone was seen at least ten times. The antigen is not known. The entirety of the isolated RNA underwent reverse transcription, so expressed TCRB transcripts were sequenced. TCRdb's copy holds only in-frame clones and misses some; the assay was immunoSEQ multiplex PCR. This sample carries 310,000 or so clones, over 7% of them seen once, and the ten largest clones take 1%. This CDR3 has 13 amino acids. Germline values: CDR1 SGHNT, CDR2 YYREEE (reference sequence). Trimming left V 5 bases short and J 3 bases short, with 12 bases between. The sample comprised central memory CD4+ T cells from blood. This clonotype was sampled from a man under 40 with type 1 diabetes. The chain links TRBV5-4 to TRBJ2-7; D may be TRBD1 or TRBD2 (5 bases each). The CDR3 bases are TGTGCCAGCAGTGGGGACGCCCACTACGAGCAGTACTTC. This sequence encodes CASSGDAHYEQYF.